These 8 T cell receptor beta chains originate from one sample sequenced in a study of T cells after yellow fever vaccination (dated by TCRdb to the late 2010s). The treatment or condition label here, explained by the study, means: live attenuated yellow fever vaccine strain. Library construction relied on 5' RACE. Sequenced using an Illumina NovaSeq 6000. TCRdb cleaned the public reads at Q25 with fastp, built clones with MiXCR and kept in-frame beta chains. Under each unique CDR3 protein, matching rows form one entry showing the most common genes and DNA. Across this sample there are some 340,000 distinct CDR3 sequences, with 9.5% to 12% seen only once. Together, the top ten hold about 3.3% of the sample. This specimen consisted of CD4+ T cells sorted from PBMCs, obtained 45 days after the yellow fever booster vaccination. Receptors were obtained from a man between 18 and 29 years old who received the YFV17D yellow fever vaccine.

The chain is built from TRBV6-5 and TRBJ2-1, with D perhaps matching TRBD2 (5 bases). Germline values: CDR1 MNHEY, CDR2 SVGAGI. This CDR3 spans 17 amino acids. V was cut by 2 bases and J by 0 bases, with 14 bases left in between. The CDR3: CASSYRGPGSSYNEQFF. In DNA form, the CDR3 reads TGTGCCAGCAGTTACAGAGGTCCTGGGAGCTCCTACAATGAGCAGTTCTTC.

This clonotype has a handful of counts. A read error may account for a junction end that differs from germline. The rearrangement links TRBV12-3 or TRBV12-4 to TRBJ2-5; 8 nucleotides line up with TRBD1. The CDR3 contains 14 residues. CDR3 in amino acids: CASRTGAPRETQYF. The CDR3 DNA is TGTGCCAGCAGGACAGGGGCCCCCCGAGAGACACAGTACTTC.

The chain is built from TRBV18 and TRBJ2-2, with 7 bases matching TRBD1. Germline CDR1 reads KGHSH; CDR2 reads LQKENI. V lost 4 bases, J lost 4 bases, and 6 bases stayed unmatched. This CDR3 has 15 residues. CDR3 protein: CASSLGQLSTGELFF. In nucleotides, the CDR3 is TGTGCCAGCTCACTGGGACAGCTAAGCACCGGGGAGCTGTTTTTT.

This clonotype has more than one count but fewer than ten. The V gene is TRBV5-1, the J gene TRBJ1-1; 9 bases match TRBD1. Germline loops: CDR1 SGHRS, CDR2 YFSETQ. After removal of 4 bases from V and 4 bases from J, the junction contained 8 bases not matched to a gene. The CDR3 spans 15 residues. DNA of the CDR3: TGCGCCAGCAGCATTCACAGGGGGCGCTCCACTGAAGCTTTCTTT. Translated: CASSIHRGRSTEAFF.

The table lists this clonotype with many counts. CDR3 amino acids: CASSSAGANVLTF. DNA for the CDR3: TGTGCCAGCAGTTCTGCTGGGGCCAACGTCCTGACTTTC. This sequence joins TRBV12-3 or TRBV12-4 and TRBJ2-6; D not resolved. Trimming took 4 bases from V and 2 from J, leaving 3 bases between them. The CDR3 is 13 amino acids.

The CDR3 sequence is CASSPPSGGLNTGELFF. In nucleotides, the CDR3 is TGTGCCAGCAGCCCACCGTCGGGAGGACTGAACACCGGGGAGCTGTTTTTT. The rearrangement uses TRBV7-9 and TRBJ2-2; 7 bases fit TRBD2. V lost 5 bases and J lost 1; bases outside the gene matches: 10. Per the germline V gene, CDR1 is SEHNR and CDR2 is FQNEAQ (reference sequence). The CDR3 is 17 amino acids.

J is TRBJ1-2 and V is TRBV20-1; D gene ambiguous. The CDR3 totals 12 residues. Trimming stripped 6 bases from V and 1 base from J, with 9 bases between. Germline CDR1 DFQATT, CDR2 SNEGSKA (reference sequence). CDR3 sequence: CSAGPVNYGYTF. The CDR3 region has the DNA TGCAGTGCCGGACCGGTTAACTATGGCTACACCTTC.

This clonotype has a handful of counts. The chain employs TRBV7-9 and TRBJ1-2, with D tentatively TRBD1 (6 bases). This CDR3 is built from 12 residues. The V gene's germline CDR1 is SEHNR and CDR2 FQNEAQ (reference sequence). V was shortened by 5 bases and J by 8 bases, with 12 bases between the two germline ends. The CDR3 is CASSRNRDGYTF. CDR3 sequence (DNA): TGTGCCAGCAGCCGGAACAGGGACGGCTACACCTTC. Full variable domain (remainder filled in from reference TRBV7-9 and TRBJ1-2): DTGVSQNPRHKITKRGQNVTFRCDPISEHNRLYWYRQTLGQGPEFLTYFQNEAQLEKSRLLSDRFSAERPKGSFSTLEIQRTEQGDSAMYLCASSRNRDGYTFGSGTRLTVV.